Listed here are 6 T cell receptor beta chains from one sample, sequenced in a study of vaccination and CD4 T cells after COVID-19. The Oncomine TCR Beta short-read assay sequenced DNA from cultured CD4+ T cells. TCRdb independently ran MiXCR on the PCR reads; one entry per CDR3 protein. The sample lists some 13,000 distinct CDR3 sequences; roughly 40% were seen once. Their recognized antigens are unknown. Specified treatment: roughly nine-day PBMC culture with coronavirus spike peptide pools or control peptides (ViraFEST assay). The source material was CD4+ T cells from blood, cultured in vitro, sampled before SARS-CoV-2 vaccination. The receptors originated from a human donor who had recovered from COVID-19.

This clonotype showed up just a few times. The chain uses TRBV27 and TRBJ1-5; D not resolved. The CDR3 is 13 amino acids. The germline V gene has CDR1 MNHEY and CDR2 SMNVEV (reference sequence). The V end lost 5 bases, the J end lost 3 bases, and 8 bases lay between the germline ends. The CDR3 reads CASSRGFNQPQHF. The CDR3 nucleotides are TGTGCCAGCAGTCGGGGATTCAATCAGCCCCAGCATTTT.

V usage is TRBV20-1 and J usage is TRBJ2-7; no firm D call. Trimming cost V 0 bases and J 5 bases, with 11 bases left between them. The CDR3 spans 13 residues. CDR1 DFQATT and CDR2 SNEGSKA come from the germline V gene (reference sequence). The CDR3 bases are TGCAGTGCTAGAGATGAACCAGAGGACGAGCAGTACTTC. The encoded protein is CSARDEPEDEQYF.

The gene calls are TRBV7-3 and TRBJ2-1; D unclear. Trimming took off 5 bases at V and 5 bases at J, with 16 bases between the two ends. CDR1 is SGHTA, CDR2 FQGTGA, per germline. This CDR3 has 15 residues. The CDR3 region is CASSPLARNNNEQFF. CDR3 DNA: TGTGCCAGCAGCCCCCTGGCGCGGAACAACAATGAGCAGTTCTTC.

The rearrangement joins TRBV20-1 to TRBJ1-1, with TRBD1 as a possible D gene (6 bases). The length of the CDR3 is 15 residues. Per the germline V gene, CDR1 is DFQATT and CDR2 is SNEGSKA (reference sequence). V was pared by 2 bases and J by 3 bases, with 16 bases between. The CDR3 nucleotides read TGCAGTGCTAGACCGACAGGTAGACGGGACACTGAAGCTTTCTTT. This encodes CSARPTGRRDTEAFF.

This chain joins TRBV15 and TRBJ1-6, with TRBD1 as a possible D gene (6 bases). Trimming shortened V by 0 bases and J by 6 bases, and 15 bases separated the two germline ends. The CDR3 totals 17 residues. Germline V lookup: CDR1 LNHNV, CDR2 YYDKDF (reference sequence). The chain's CDR3 is CATSREPPSGANSPLHF. The CDR3, as DNA: TGTGCCACCAGCAGAGAGCCCCCTTCGGGGGCTAATTCACCCCTCCACTTT.

The genes are TRBV7-9 and TRBJ2-7, with 7 bases fitting TRBD2. Germline loops: CDR1 SEHNR, CDR2 FQNEAQ (reference sequence). The ends lost 5 bases at V and 3 bases at J; junction bases unmatched: 1. This CDR3 has 12 residues. CDR3 bases: TGTGCCAGCAGCCGGGGGGTCTACGAGCAGTACTTC. It codes for CASSRGVYEQYF.